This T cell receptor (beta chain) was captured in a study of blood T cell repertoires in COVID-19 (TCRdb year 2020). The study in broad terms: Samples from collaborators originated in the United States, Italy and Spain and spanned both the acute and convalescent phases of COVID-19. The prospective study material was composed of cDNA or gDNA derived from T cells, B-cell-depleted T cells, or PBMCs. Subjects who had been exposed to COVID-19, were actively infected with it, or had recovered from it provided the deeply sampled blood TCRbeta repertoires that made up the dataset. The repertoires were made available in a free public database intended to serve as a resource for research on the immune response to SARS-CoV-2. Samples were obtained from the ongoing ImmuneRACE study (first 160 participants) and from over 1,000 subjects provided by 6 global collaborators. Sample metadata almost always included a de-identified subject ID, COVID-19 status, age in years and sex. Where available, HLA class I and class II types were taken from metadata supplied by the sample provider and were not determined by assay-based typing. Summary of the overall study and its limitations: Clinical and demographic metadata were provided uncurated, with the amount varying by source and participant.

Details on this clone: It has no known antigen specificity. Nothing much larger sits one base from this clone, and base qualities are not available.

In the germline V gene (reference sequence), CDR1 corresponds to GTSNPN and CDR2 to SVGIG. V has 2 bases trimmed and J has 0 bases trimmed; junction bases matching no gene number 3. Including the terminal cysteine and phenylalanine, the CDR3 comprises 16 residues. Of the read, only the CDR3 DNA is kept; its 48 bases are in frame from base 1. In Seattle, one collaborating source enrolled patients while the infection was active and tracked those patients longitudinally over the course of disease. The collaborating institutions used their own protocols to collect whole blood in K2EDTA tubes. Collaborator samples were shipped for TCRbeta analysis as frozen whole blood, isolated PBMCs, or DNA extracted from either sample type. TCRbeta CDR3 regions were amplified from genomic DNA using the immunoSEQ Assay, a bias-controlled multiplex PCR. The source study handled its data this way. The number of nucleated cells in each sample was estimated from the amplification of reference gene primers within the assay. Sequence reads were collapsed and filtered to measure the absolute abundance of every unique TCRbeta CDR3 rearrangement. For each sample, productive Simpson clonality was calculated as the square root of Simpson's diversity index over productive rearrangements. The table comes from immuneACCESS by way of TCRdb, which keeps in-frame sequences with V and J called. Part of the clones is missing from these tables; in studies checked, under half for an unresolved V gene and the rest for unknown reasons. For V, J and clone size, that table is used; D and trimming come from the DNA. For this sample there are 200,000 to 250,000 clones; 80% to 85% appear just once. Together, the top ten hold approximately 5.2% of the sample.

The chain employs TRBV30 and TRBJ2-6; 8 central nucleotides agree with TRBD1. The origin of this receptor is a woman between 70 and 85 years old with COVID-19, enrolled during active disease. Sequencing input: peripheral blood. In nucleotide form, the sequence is TGTGCCTGGAGTACAGGGGGGAGCTCTGGGGCCAACGTCCTGACTTTC. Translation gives CAWSTGGSSGANVLTF.